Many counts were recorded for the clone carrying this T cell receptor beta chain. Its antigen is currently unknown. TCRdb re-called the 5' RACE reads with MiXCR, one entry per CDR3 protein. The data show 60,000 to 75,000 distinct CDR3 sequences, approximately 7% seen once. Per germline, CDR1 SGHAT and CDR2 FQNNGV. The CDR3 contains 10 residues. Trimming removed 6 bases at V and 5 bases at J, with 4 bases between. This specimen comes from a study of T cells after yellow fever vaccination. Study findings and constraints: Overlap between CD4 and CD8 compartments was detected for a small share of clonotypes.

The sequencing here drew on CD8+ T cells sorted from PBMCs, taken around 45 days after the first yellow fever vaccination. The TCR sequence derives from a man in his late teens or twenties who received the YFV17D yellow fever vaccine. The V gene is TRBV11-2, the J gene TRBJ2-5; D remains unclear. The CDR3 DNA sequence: TGTGCCAGCAGTCGGGAGACCCAGTACTTC. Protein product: CASSRETQYF.